One sample yielded the 30 T cell receptor beta chains listed below, sequenced in a study of regulatory and conventional T cells in RAG deficiency. Here immunoSEQ multiplex PCR was the method, and the copy in TCRdb shows in-frame clones only, minus some. The table lists 6,000 to 8,000 clones, 82% of them singletons. The same sample was also used in a study of regulatory T cells. Turning to that study: The primer mix had 52 TRBV and 13 TRBJ primers.

Sequencing was carried out using CD8+ T cells sorted from blood. The receptors here all came from a human donor in good health.

This clone appeared a few times. J is TRBJ2-7 and V is TRBV30; unclear D gene. The V gene's germline CDR1 is GTSNPN and CDR2 SVGIG (reference sequence). The CDR3 has 13 amino acids. The ends were cut back, 4 bases at V and 3 bases at J, with 13 bases in the middle. CDR3 coding DNA: TGTGCCTGGACGGCCCCATACCTCTACGAGCAGTACTTC. Residues: CAWTAPYLYEQYF.

The rearrangement links TRBV2 to TRBJ2-7; 13 bases are a match to TRBD2. The germline CDR1 and CDR2 sequences are SNHLY and FYNNEI. Trimming removed 8 bases from V and 0 bases from J; junction bases left unmatched: 4. The CDR3 sequence is 15 residues long. CDR3 coding DNA: TGTGCCAGCGGGGGGACTAGCGGGGTCTCCTACGAGCAGTACTTC. It is translated as CASGGTSGVSYEQYF. The variable domain in full, with the rest retrieved from reference TRBV2 and TRBJ2-7, is EPEVTQTPSHQVTQMGQEVILRCVPISNHLYFYWYRQILGQKVEFLVSFYNNEISEKSEIFDDQFSVERPDGSNFTLKIRSTKLEDSAMYFCASGGTSGVSYEQYFGPGTRLTVT.

The V and J genes are TRBV21-1 and TRBJ2-5; the table's D call, TRBD1, was not checked against the DNA. TRBV21-1 is an annotated pseudogene. The CDR3 length is 13 residues. This CDR3 is CASSPGGAETQYF. CDR3 in DNA: TGTGCCAGCAGTCCAGGGGGCGCTGAGACCCAGTACTTC.

This chain connects TRBV29-1 to TRBJ2-7, with a weak D call TRBD1 (5 bases). Germline CDR1 is SQVTM and CDR2 is ANQGSEA. Trimming removed 3 bases at V and 2 bases at J, with 14 bases between. This CDR3 spans 14 amino acids. The CDR3 protein is CSVESAGIPYEQYF. CDR3 DNA: TGCAGCGTTGAGTCCGCAGGGATTCCCTACGAGCAGTACTTC.

The rearrangement links TRBV2 to TRBJ1-2; no clear D. Germline assignment: CDR1 SNHLY and CDR2 FYNNEI. The ends were cut back, 2 bases at V and 0 bases at J, with 13 bases in the middle. The CDR3 covers 16 residues. The CDR3 nucleotides are TGTGCCAGCAGTGAATTAGAGGGCGGTGCTAACTATGGCTACACCTTC. Translating it yields CASSELEGGANYGYTF.

For the CDR3, the DNA is TGTGCCAGCAGTGAATATTTCAGGACCTCCTACACCTTC. This translates into CASSEYFRTSYTF. V is TRBV25-1 and J is TRBJ1-2; D gene unclear. Per germline, CDR1 MGHDK and CDR2 SYGVNS. The CDR3 is made up of 13 amino acids. The V end was cut by 0 bases, the J end by 10 bases, with 12 bases between.

The rearrangement uses TRBV27 and TRBJ1-5, with TRBD1 matching 8 bases. Germline CDR1 reads MNHEY; CDR2 reads SMNVEV (reference sequence). The CDR3 is 13 residues long. After removal of 4 bases from V and 6 bases from J, the junction contained 2 bases not matched to a gene. Here the CDR3 DNA reads TGTGCCAGCAGTTCCACAGGGGGTCAGCCCCAGCATTTT. Translated, it gives CASSSTGGQPQHF.

The chain recombines TRBV6-5 with TRBJ1-3; possible D gene TRBD1, 5 bases. The CDR3 extends over 13 amino acids. V was pared by 7 bases and J by 4 bases, with 11 bases between. Germline assignment: CDR1 MNHEY and CDR2 SVGAGI. The CDR3 region is CASTHGGGNTIYF. The CDR3 DNA follows: TGTGCCAGCACCCACGGGGGGGGAAACACCATATATTTT.

This chain uses TRBV15 with TRBJ2-7, with D possibly matching TRBD2 (6 bases). Trimming removed 0 bases at V and 0 bases at J, with 15 bases between. Germline CDR1 and CDR2: LNHNV and YYDKDF (reference sequence). The length of the CDR3 is 17 residues. CDR3 loop: CATSREDVGGNSYEQYF. CDR3 coding DNA: TGTGCCACCAGCAGAGAAGACGTTGGGGGGAACTCCTACGAGCAGTACTTC.

This clone was observed once. Here the CDR3 reads CASSKETGAPGELFF. CDR3 bases: TGTGCCAGCAGTAAGGAGACAGGGGCCCCCGGGGAGCTGTTTTTT. The chain joins TRBV6-1 to TRBJ2-2; 8 positions agree with TRBD1. The CDR3 sequence is 15 residues long. Germline loops: CDR1 MNHNS, CDR2 SASEGT. The trim removed 5 bases at V and 6 bases at J, leaving 8 bases unmatched.

The chain has TRBV9 and TRBJ2-2; D possibly corresponds to TRBD2 (5 bases). The CDR3 has 13 amino acids. The ends were cut back, 4 bases at V and 6 bases at J, with 10 bases in the middle. Germline V CDR1 and CDR2: SGDLS, YYNGEE. The CDR3 reads CASSTRSPGELFF. DNA of the CDR3: TGTGCCAGCAGCACTAGGAGCCCCGGGGAGCTGTTTTTT.

The chain combines TRBV1 with TRBJ1-5; TRBD1 was called by the table and not checked on the DNA. TRBV1 is a recognized pseudogene. The CDR3 extends over 17 amino acids. The CDR3 DNA reads as TGCACCAGCAGCCAAGGGGTACAGGGGTTTGGGAGTCAGCCCCAGCATTTT. Translated, it gives CTSSQGVQGFGSQPQHF.

J is TRBJ1-3 and V is TRBV11-2; D is unresolved. Trimming took off 0 bases at V and 4 bases at J, with 13 bases between the two ends. There are 16 residues in the CDR3. Looked up from germline, CDR1 is SGHAT and CDR2 is FQNNGV. The CDR3 spells CASSLDGGPLGNTIYF. CDR3 in DNA: TGTGCCAGCAGCTTAGATGGAGGACCTCTAGGAAACACCATATATTTT.

The V call is TRBV21-1, the J call TRBJ1-5; TRBD1 is the table's D call and was not checked against the DNA. TRBV21-1 represents a pseudogene. The CDR3 is 18 residues long. CDR3 DNA: TGTGCCAGCAGCAAAGCGGGAAACCGGGACAGGGGTTCTCAGCCCCAGCATTTT. This gives the protein CASSKAGNRDRGSQPQHF.

The J gene is TRBJ1-4, the V gene TRBV10-3, with a tentative D call TRBD1 (6 bases). Per the germline V gene, CDR1 is ENHRY and CDR2 is SYGVKD. The CDR3 length is 19 residues. Trimming left V 1 base short and J 5 bases short, with 23 bases between. CDR3: CAISELWGSVGTKNEKLFF. CDR3 coding DNA: TGTGCCATCAGTGAGTTGTGGGGTAGCGTCGGGACAAAAAATGAAAAACTGTTTTTT.

The rearrangement uses TRBV11-1 and TRBJ2-3, with 7 bases that match TRBD2. The CDR3 has 17 residues. Germline CDR1 reads SGHAT; CDR2 reads FQDESV (reference sequence). Trimming at V came to 4 bases and at J to 2 bases, leaving 12 bases not matched to a gene. Here the CDR3 DNA reads TGTGCCAGCAGCTCTCCGGGACTACCTATTATCACAGATACGCAGTATTTT. Its protein product is CASSSPGLPIITDTQYF.

The chain recombines TRBV4-1 with TRBJ2-1; 12 bases align to TRBD1. Germline V gene data show CDR1 as MGHRA and CDR2 as YSYEKL. The J segment lost 9 bases and the V segment lost 3 bases, leaving 6 bases of the junction unmatched. The CDR3 consists of 15 residues. CDR3 loop: CASSHGTGGSPEQFF. The CDR3 DNA follows: TGCGCCAGCAGCCACGGGACAGGGGGCAGTCCTGAGCAGTTCTTC.

The chain has TRBV11-3 and TRBJ1-3; D is perhaps TRBD1 (5 bases). V dropped 7 bases and J dropped 3 bases, with 19 bases sitting between them. CDR3 length equals 16 residues. Germline assignment: CDR1 SGHNT and CDR2 YENEEA. In nucleotides, the CDR3 is TGTGCCAGCACATCAGGTCAAGGGGTAATTGGAAACACCATATATTTT. Translation: CASTSGQGVIGNTIYF.

The sample holds a few counts of this clone. V usage is TRBV10-1 and J usage is TRBJ1-1, with a possible D match to TRBD1 (5 bases). The CDR3 covers 13 residues. CDR1 is WNHNN and CDR2 is SYGVQD in the germline V gene (reference sequence). The V end lost 5 bases, the J end lost 4 bases, and 11 bases lay between the germline ends. The CDR3 here is CASSIRGCTEAFF. For the CDR3, the DNA is TGCGCCAGCAGTATTCGGGGGTGCACTGAAGCTTTCTTT.

V usage is TRBV7-6 and J usage is TRBJ1-1; D not certain. This CDR3 spans 13 amino acids. Germline CDR1 and CDR2: SGHVS and FNYEAQ. V lost 5 bases and J 1 base, leaving 8 bases between the germline ends. CDR3 in amino acids: CASSIDGNTEAFF. The CDR3 coding sequence is TGTGCCAGCAGCATTGACGGGAACACTGAAGCTTTCTTT.

The CDR3 reads CASSSLRGLETDTQYF. The CDR3 DNA follows: TGTGCCAGCAGTTCCCTGCGGGGGCTCGAAACAGATACGCAGTATTTT. The chain couples TRBV28 to TRBJ2-3; the D gene is possibly TRBD2 (7 bases). Between the trimmed V and J ends, which lost 4 bases and 3 bases, there was a span of 17 bases. CDR3 length: 16 residues. The germline CDR1 and CDR2 sequences are MDHEN and SYDVKM.

This chain joins TRBV10-2 and TRBJ2-2; 7 bases line up with TRBD2. Per germline, CDR1 WSHSY and CDR2 SAAADI. The CDR3 length is 16 residues. V gave up 3 bases and J gave up 7 bases; unmatched junction bases: 11. CDR3 DNA: TGCGCCAGCAGTGATTGGCGGGGGTCACCTGGCGGGGAGCTGTTTTTT. Protein sequence: CASSDWRGSPGGELFF.

V is TRBV6-6 and J is TRBJ1-3, with D tentatively TRBD1 (6 bases). This CDR3 has 15 residues. Germline V gene lookup returns CDR1 MNHNY and CDR2 SVGAGI (reference sequence). Trimming pared 11 bases from V and 0 bases from J, leaving 17 bases between. CDR3: CASSSGALSGNTIYF. The CDR3 nucleotides read TGTGCCTCAAGTTCAGGGGCGCTCTCTGGAAACACCATATATTTT.

The chain combines TRBV6-1 with TRBJ2-5; 11 bases are a match to TRBD2. The CDR3 has 15 amino acids. V lost 6 bases to trimming and J lost 5 bases; unmatched junction nucleotides: 8. The V gene's germline CDR1 is MNHNS and CDR2 SASEGT. CDR3 sequence reads: CASSYSGGAGETQYF. The CDR3 DNA follows: TGTGCCAGCAGCTATAGCGGGGGGGCCGGGGAGACCCAGTACTTC.

V gene TRBV10-3 combines with J gene TRBJ2-2, with a tentative D call TRBD1 (5 bases). The V and J ends lost 11 bases and 2 bases respectively, with 18 bases between them. The CDR3 sequence is 15 residues long. In germline, CDR1 is ENHRY, CDR2 SYGVKD. Written as DNA, the CDR3 is TGTGCCGCCGTTGACAGTCCTATTAACACCGGGGAGCTGTTTTTT. Translation: CAAVDSPINTGELFF.

This chain links TRBV5-6 with TRBJ1-1, with 7 nucleotides matching TRBD1. The length of the CDR3 is 12 residues. Germline CDR1 is SGHDT and CDR2 is YYEEEE. The trim removed 4 bases at V and 6 bases at J, leaving 3 bases unmatched. The CDR3, as DNA: TGTGCCAGCAGCCCAGGGGGTTCTGAAGCTTTCTTT. It specifies CASSPGGSEAFF.

The gene calls are TRBV15 and TRBJ1-6, with D unresolved. CDR1 is LNHNV, CDR2 YYDKDF, per germline (reference sequence). Trimming cost V 5 bases and J 0 bases, with 8 bases left between them. This CDR3 is 15 amino acids long. The CDR3 nucleotides are TGTGCCACCAGCTACAGTAGCTCCTATAATTCACCCCTCCACTTT. It specifies CATSYSSSYNSPLHF.

The gene calls are TRBV28 and TRBJ1-5; 7 bases map to TRBD1. The germline V gene has CDR1 MDHEN and CDR2 SYDVKM. The CDR3 is made up of 15 amino acids. After removal of 5 bases from V and 2 bases from J, the junction contained 6 bases not matched to a gene. Here the CDR3 reads CASSPQGEGNQPQHF. CDR3 DNA: TGTGCCAGCAGTCCGCAGGGGGAGGGCAATCAGCCCCAGCATTTT.

The V and J genes are TRBV27 and TRBJ2-7; TRBD1 agrees at 11 bases. The CDR3 covers 15 residues. From germline, CDR1 is MNHEY and CDR2 SMNVEV (reference sequence). With 4 bases clipped from V and 2 bases from J, the junction kept 4 bases outside the gene matches. The chain's CDR3 is CASSSPGQGAYEQYF. The CDR3 DNA reads TGTGCCAGCAGTTCTCCGGGACAGGGGGCCTACGAGCAGTACTTC.

The chain combines TRBV29-1 with TRBJ1-2; D is ambiguous. The CDR3 covers 15 residues. The germline V and J ends were trimmed by 0 bases and 2 bases, with 13 bases remaining between them. Germline CDR1 is SQVTM and CDR2 is ANQGSEA. In nucleotides, the CDR3 is TGCAGCGTTGAAGATCGAGTCATAGGAAACTATGGCTACACCTTC. Residues: CSVEDRVIGNYGYTF.